The TCR beta chain described here comes from a study of T cell repertoires in cytomegalovirus infection. Germline values: CDR1 MGHRA, CDR2 YSYEKL. Trimming cost V 4 bases and J 6 bases; bases outside gene matches: 10. CDR3 length equals 18 residues. In the case of this clonotype: Its specificity is unknown.

TCRdb re-analysed the reads in MiXCR, keeping a single row per CDR3 protein. Of hundreds of thousands of distinct CDR3 sequences in the sample, 30% to 35% are singletons; the top ten hold 15% to 20%. The study's findings and limits: Cumulative public TCR beta family frequency identified carriers of CMV plus the relevant HLA.

The receptor was derived from a human donor in good health (CMV status not recorded). Some clones in this sample may be carry-over from other donors' samples. Specimen: cultured PBMCs, collected from culture after CMV antigen stimulation. V is TRBV4-1 and J is TRBJ2-2, with 14 bases matching TRBD2. CDR3 sequence reads: CASSPRTSGRSVPGELFF. As DNA, the CDR3 is TGCGCCAGCAGCCCACGGACTAGCGGGAGGTCCGTTCCCGGGGAGCTGTTTTTT.